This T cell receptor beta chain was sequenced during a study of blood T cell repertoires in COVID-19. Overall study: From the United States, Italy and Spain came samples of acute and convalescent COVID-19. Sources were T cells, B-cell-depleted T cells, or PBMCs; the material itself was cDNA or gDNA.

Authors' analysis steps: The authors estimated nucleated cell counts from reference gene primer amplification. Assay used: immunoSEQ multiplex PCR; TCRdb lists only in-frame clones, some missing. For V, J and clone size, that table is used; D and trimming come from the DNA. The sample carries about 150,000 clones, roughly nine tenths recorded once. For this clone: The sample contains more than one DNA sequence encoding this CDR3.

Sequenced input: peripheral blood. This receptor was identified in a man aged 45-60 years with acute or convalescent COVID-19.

The CDR3 spells CSVDGGTDTQYF. As DNA, the CDR3 is TGCAGCGTTGACGGGGGCACAGATACGCAGTATTTT. This chain uses TRBV29-1 with TRBJ2-3; possible D gene TRBD2, 5 bases. In germline, CDR1 is SQVTM, CDR2 ANQGSEA. The CDR3 is made up of 12 amino acids. Trimming cost V 3 bases and J 1 base, with 5 bases left between them.